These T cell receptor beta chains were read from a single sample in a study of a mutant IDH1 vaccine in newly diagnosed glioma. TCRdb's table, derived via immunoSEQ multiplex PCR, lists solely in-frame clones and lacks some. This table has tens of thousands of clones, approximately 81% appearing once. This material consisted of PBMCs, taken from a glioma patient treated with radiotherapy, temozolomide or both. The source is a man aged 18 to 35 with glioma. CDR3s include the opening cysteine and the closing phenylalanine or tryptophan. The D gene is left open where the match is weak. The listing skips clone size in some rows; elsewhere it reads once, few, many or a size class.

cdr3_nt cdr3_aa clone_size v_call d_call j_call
TGTGCCAGCAGTCAGACCGGGACAGGGTTTGGCTACACCTTC CASSQTGTGFGYTF NA TRBV7-2 TRBD1 TRBJ1-2
TGTGCCAGCAGCGTCTCCAGGGGTCGTGGCGGCTACACCTTC CASSVSRGRGGYTF NA TRBV9 NA TRBJ1-2
TGCGCCAGCAGCTTGGCCGGCAACACCGGGGAGCTGTTTTTT CASSLAGNTGELFF NA TRBV5-1 NA TRBJ2-2
TGTGCCAGCAGTCTACAGAACACTGAAGCTTTCTTT CASSLQNTEAFF few TRBV2 NA TRBJ1-1
TGTGCCAGCAGCTTAGAAGTTCAGGGGTCCAGGGGCTACACCTTC CASSLEVQGSRGYTF NA TRBV7-9 NA TRBJ1-2
TGCGCCAGCAGCTTGGGGCTTAGCCGAGCGAGCGGGGAGCTGTTTTTT CASSLGLSRASGELFF NA TRBV5-1 NA TRBJ2-2
TGTGCCAGCAGCTCGATACAAAGGCCTAATTCACCCCTCCACTTT CASSSIQRPNSPLHF NA TRBV5-4 NA TRBJ1-6
TGTGCCAGCGGACACCGCACCGGGGAGCTGTTTTTT CASGHRTGELFF NA TRBV7-6 NA TRBJ2-2
TGTGCCAGCAGCTTGGACAGGGTCGAGCAGTACTTC CASSLDRVEQYF NA TRBV5-4 NA TRBJ2-7
TGTGCCAGCAGCTTAGTAACAGGGTGGGGCCCGACCTACGAGCAGTACTTC CASSLVTGWGPTYEQYF NA TRBV13 NA TRBJ2-7
TGTGCCATCAGCCTAGGCGGCATTGGAAACACCATATATTTT CAISLGGIGNTIYF NA TRBV10-3 NA TRBJ1-3
TGTGCCATGCGCGTCCCTAGAAGGTTCATGACCTATGGCTACACCTTC CAMRVPRRFMTYGYTF once TRBV30 NA TRBJ1-2
TGTGCCAGCAGCCAGCCCGGCACCCACTATGGCTACACCTTC CASSQPGTHYGYTF NA TRBV6-5 NA TRBJ1-2
TGTGCCAGCAGCCCAAGAATTAGCGGGGCCAACGTCCTGACTTTC CASSPRISGANVLTF NA TRBV27 NA TRBJ2-6
TGTGCCAGCAGCTCGAGGTACTCCTACGAGCAGTACTTC CASSSRYSYEQYF NA TRBV5-4 NA TRBJ2-7
TGTGCCAGCACCGTGGTGGGGGGCGACGAATATGGCTACACCTTC CASTVVGGDEYGYTF NA TRBV28 NA TRBJ1-2
TGTGCCTGGAGCCTCGGGGGGGGGAGCTACGAGCAGTACTTC CAWSLGGGSYEQYF NA TRBV30 TRBD2 TRBJ2-7
TGTGCCAGCAGATACCGATCTGGAAACACCATATATTTT CASRYRSGNTIYF NA TRBV6-1 NA TRBJ1-3
TGTGCCAGCAGCTTAACGGAACAGGGGGAGACCCAGTACTTC CASSLTEQGETQYF once TRBV7-9 TRBD1 TRBJ2-5
TGTGCCAGTAGTATAGGGGACAGGGTTGATCAGCCCCAGCATTTT CASSIGDRVDQPQHF NA TRBV19 TRBD1 TRBJ1-5
TGTGCCAGCAGCCTAACTAGCGGCACAGATACGCAGTATTTT CASSLTSGTDTQYF NA TRBV9 TRBD2 TRBJ2-3
TGTGCCAGCAGCTTAGGACGAAACACTGAAGCTTTCTTT CASSLGRNTEAFF NA TRBV7-2 NA TRBJ1-1
TGTGCCAGCAGTGGTCCTAGACTCACCGGGGAGCTGTTTTTT CASSGPRLTGELFF few TRBV25-1 NA TRBJ2-2
TGTGCCTGGAGTGTAGGTCGTCATACGCAGTATTTT CAWSVGRHTQYF NA TRBV30 NA TRBJ2-3
TGTGCCAGTAGTATATGGATGGATGAGCAGTTCTTC CASSIWMDEQFF NA TRBV19 NA TRBJ2-1
TGCGCCAGCAGCCCTGGGACAGCGAACACTGAAGCTTTCTTT CASSPGTANTEAFF few TRBV4-1 TRBD1 TRBJ1-1
TGTGCCAGCAGCCCCGGTAGCTCTGGGGCCAACGTCCTGACTTTC CASSPGSSGANVLTF NA TRBV7-3 NA TRBJ2-6
TGTGCCAGCAGCTTGGGGACTAGGAAAAACATTCAGTACTTC CASSLGTRKNIQYF NA TRBV5-6 TRBD2 TRBJ2-4
TGTGCCAGCAGTGGGGACAGGTGGAACACTGAAGCTTTCTTT CASSGDRWNTEAFF NA TRBV6-1 TRBD1 TRBJ1-1
TGCGCCAGCAGCCAAGAAGGTGCAGGGGGGGGCACTGAAGCTTTCTTT CASSQEGAGGGTEAFF NA TRBV4-3 TRBD1 TRBJ1-1
TGTGCCAGCAGCGTGGGGACAGGGGGGGGTGGCACAGATACGCAGTATTTT CASSVGTGGGGTDTQYF NA TRBV9 TRBD1 TRBJ2-3
TGTGCCAGCAGCTTATCTGCCAGGGTGAACACTGAAGCTTTCTTT CASSLSARVNTEAFF NA TRBV7-3 NA TRBJ1-1
TGTGCCAGCAGTGTAGTCCAGACCTCTGGAAACACCATATATTTT CASSVVQTSGNTIYF NA TRBV2 NA TRBJ1-3
TGTGCCTGGAGTCGGGACAGGGGGTTTCAGCCCCAGCATTTT CAWSRDRGFQPQHF NA TRBV30 TRBD1 TRBJ1-5
TGTGCCAGCAGCTTAAGAGGATCGACAGGGGGCACTGAAGCTTTCTTT CASSLRGSTGGTEAFF NA TRBV7-9 TRBD1 TRBJ1-1
TGTGCCAGCAGCTTGGGGGGAGGAGAGACCCAGTACTTC CASSLGGGETQYF NA TRBV5-6 NA TRBJ2-5